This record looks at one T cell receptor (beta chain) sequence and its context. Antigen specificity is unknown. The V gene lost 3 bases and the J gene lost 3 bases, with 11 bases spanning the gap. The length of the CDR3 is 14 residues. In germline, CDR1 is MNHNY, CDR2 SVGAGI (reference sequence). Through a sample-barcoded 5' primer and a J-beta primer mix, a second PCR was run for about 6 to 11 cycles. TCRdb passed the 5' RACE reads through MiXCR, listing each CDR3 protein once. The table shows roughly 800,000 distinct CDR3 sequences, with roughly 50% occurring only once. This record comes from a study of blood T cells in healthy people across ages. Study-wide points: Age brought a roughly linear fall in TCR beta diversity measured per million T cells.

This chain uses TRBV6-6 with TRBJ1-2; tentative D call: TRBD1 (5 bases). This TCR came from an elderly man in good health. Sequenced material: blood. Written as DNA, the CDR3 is TGTGCCAGCAGTTATCCAGGGATCGACTATGGCTACACCTTC. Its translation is CASSYPGIDYGYTF.